The subject of this entry is one T cell receptor beta chain. Antigen specificity is unknown. Per the germline V gene, CDR1 is SGHTA and CDR2 is FQGTGA. This CDR3 spans 14 amino acids. V was clipped by 8 bases and J by 5 bases; unmatched bases: 6. This entry belongs to a study of blood T cells in healthy people across ages. Study-level results: From one million sequenced T cells, diversity estimates were lower bounds. With age, beta diversity per million T cells declined roughly linearly, significantly by about 40. The unknown donor CMV status may have confounded expanded clonotype changes.

Next came a second PCR, run for about 6 to 11 cycles, which used a sample-barcoded 5' primer along with a J-beta primer mix. Each cDNA molecule, via a template-switch adaptor with 12 random nucleotides, was tagged. TCRdb re-called the 5' RACE reads with MiXCR, one entry per CDR3 protein. The data show over 700,000 distinct CDR3 sequences, roughly 50% seen once. The chain couples TRBV7-3 to TRBJ2-3; 11 bases line up with TRBD2. This sequence was found in an elderly man in good health. Sequences were obtained from blood. The CDR3 sequence is CASALAGGKDTQYF. The CDR3 DNA reads TGTGCCAGCGCCCTAGCGGGGGGTAAAGATACGCAGTATTTT. Full variable domain (remainder filled in from reference TRBV7-3 and TRBJ2-3): GAGVSQTPSNKVTEKGKYVELRCDPISGHTALYWYRQSLGQGPEFLIYFQGTGAADDSGLPNDRFFAVRPEGSVSTLKIQRTERGDSAVYLCASALAGGKDTQYFGPGTRLTVL.